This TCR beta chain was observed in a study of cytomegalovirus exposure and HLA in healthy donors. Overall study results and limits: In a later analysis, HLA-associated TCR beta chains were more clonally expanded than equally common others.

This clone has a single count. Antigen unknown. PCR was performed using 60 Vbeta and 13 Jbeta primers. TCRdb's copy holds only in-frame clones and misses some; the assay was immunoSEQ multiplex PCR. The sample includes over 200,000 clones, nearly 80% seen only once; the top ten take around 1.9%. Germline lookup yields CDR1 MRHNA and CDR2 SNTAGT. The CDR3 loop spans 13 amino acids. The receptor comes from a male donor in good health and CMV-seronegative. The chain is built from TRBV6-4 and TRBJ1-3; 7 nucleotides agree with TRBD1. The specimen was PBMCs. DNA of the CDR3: TGTGACACCAGACAGGGTAGTCGAAACACCATATATTTT. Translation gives CDTRQGSRNTIYF.